This is a list of T cell receptor beta chains from one sample in a study of early T cells in non-severe SARS-CoV-2 infection. TCRdb used MiXCR to reprocess the 5' RACE reads, holding one entry per CDR3 protein. Counted here are some 78,000 distinct CDR3 sequences, roughly 13% occurring once; the ten biggest clones make up roughly 6%. Sequenced sample: whole blood. Receptor source: an adult who was a healthcare worker with PCR-confirmed SARS-CoV-2 infection or an uninfected control (not recorded which). CDR3s include the opening cysteine and the closing phenylalanine or tryptophan. Fields, in order: clone size, J gene, D gene, V gene, CDR3 protein, CDR3 DNA. A D gene is named only where the DNA matches it firmly. Part of the rows lack a size; the others show once, few, many or a class for expanded clones.

few,TRBJ2-4,NA,TRBV29-1,CSVRMIGIQYF,TGCAGCGTTCGGATGATCGGCATTCAGTACTTC
NA,TRBJ2-3,TRBD1,TRBV5-1,CASRFRTGSTDTQYF,TGCGCCAGCAGATTTAGGACAGGGAGCACAGATACGCAGTATTTT
few,TRBJ1-2,NA,TRBV6-4,CASSDRDDGYTF,TGTGCCAGCAGTGACAGGGATGATGGCTACACCTTC
many,TRBJ2-1,NA,TRBV11-2,CASSLGDFGQFF,TGTGCCAGCAGCTTAGGGGACTTTGGTCAGTTCTTC
NA,TRBJ2-7,TRBD1,TRBV5-5,CASSRDRDDEQYF,TGTGCCAGCAGCCGGGACAGGGACGACGAGCAGTACTTC
few,TRBJ2-7,NA,TRBV6-2/TRBV6-3,CASKTVGAYEQYF,TGTGCCAGCAAAACTGTGGGGGCCTACGAGCAGTACTTC
few,TRBJ1-1,NA,TRBV6-1,CASSEVSSSGAFF,TGTGCCAGCAGTGAAGTAAGCTCATCTGGAGCTTTCTTT
once,TRBJ2-7,NA,TRBV2,CASSPRDTPYEQYF,TGTGCCAGCAGTCCCCGGGACACACCCTACGAGCAGTACTTC
NA,TRBJ1-2,TRBD1,TRBV30,CAWSPGQTGYTF,TGTGCCTGGAGCCCGGGACAGACCGGCTACACCTTC
NA,TRBJ2-7,NA,TRBV9,CASSVDGSSSYEQYF,TGTGCCAGCAGCGTAGACGGTAGCAGCTCCTACGAGCAGTACTTC
many,TRBJ1-4,TRBD1,TRBV6-6,CASSPPDRAYEKLFF,TGTGCCAGCAGCCCCCCGGACAGGGCGTACGAAAAACTGTTTTTT
few,TRBJ1-1,NA,TRBV7-9,CASSLRQTEAFF,TGTGCCAGCAGCCTCAGACAGACTGAAGCTTTCTTT
NA,TRBJ1-5,NA,TRBV5-8,CASSLGQLSNQPQHF,TGTGCCAGCAGCTTGGGGCAACTTAGCAATCAGCCCCAGCATTTT
once,TRBJ1-5,NA,TRBV5-1,CASSPEGGGQPQHF,TGCGCCAGCAGCCCAGAGGGTGGGGGGCAGCCCCAGCATTTT
NA,TRBJ2-5,TRBD1,TRBV29-1,CSAGQGRETQYF,TGCAGCGCGGGACAGGGACGAGAGACCCAGTACTTC
many,TRBJ1-1,TRBD1,TRBV7-3,CASSFLGTANTEAFF,TGTGCCAGCAGCTTCCTAGGGACAGCAAACACTGAAGCTTTCTTT
few,TRBJ2-1,NA,TRBV7-9,CASSLRTGRSSYNEQFF,TGTGCCAGCAGCTTGCGTACGGGCCGGAGCTCCTACAATGAGCAGTTCTTC